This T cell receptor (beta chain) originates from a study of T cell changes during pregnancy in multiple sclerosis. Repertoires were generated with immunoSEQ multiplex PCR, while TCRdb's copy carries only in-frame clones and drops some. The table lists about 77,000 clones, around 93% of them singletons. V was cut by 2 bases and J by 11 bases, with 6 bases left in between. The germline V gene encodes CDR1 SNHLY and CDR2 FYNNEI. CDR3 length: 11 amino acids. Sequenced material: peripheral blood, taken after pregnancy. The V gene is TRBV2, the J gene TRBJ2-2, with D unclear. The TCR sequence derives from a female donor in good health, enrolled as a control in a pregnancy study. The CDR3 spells CASSETRELFF. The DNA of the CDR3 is TGTGCCAGCAGTGAAACACGTGAGCTGTTTTTT.